The T cell receptor beta chain described here comes from a study of blood T cell repertoires in COVID-19. Whole-study context: From the United States, Italy and Spain came samples of acute and convalescent COVID-19. PBMCs, B-cell-depleted T cells, or T cells were the source of the cDNA or gDNA that made up the material.

Germline CDR1 reads SEHNR; CDR2 reads FQNEAQ (reference sequence). Trimming shortened V by 0 bases and J by 0 bases, and 9 bases separated the two germline ends. This CDR3 is 16 amino acids long. In the study's own analysis: Estimates of nucleated cell counts were drawn from the amplification of reference gene primers. Here immunoSEQ multiplex PCR was the method, and the copy in TCRdb shows in-frame clones only, minus some. The DNA gave D and trimming, while V, J and clone size come from that table. The table includes tens of thousands of clones, less than 90% detected once. The rearrangement links TRBV7-9 to TRBJ1-3; no clear D gene. This receptor was obtained from a man in his sixties with acute or convalescent COVID-19. The sample was peripheral blood. CDR3 in DNA: TGTGCCAGCAGCTTAGCCTACAGCCCCTCTGGAAACACCATATATTTT. It encodes CASSLAYSPSGNTIYF. Drawing the rest from reference TRBV7-9 and TRBJ1-3, the complete variable domain is DTGVSQNPRHKITKRGQNVTFRCDPISEHNRLYWYRQTLGQGPEFLTYFQNEAQLEKSRLLSDRFSAERPKGSFSTLEIQRTEQGDSAMYLCASSLAYSPSGNTIYFGEGSWLTVV.